The rows below give T cell receptor beta chains drawn from one sample of a study of cytomegalovirus exposure and HLA in healthy donors. Here immunoSEQ multiplex PCR was the method, and the copy in TCRdb shows in-frame clones only, minus some. The sample shows 60,000 to 80,000 clones, around 73% of them seen only once. The sequenced sample consisted of PBMCs. All receptors derive from a girl aged 10 to 17 in good health and CMV-seropositive. Each CDR3 is given with its conserved first and last residue. D genes are given only for firm matches. A clone size is listed for some rows: how often the clone was seen (once, few, many), or a class if it is expanded.

clone size: -; D gene: -; V gene: TRBV30; CDR3 length: 13; J gene: TRBJ2-2; CDR3 protein: CAWSGRASGELFF; CDR3 DNA: TGTGCCTGGAGCGGGAGAGCGAGCGGGGAGCTGTTTTTT
clone size: -; D gene: -; V gene: TRBV6-1; CDR3 length: 13; J gene: TRBJ2-5; CDR3 protein: CASTRRQQETQYF; CDR3 DNA: TGTGCCAGCACCCGGAGGCAGCAAGAGACCCAGTACTTC
clone size: -; D gene: -; V gene: TRBV5-1; CDR3 length: 13; J gene: TRBJ2-3; CDR3 protein: CASRGAGTDTQYF; CDR3 DNA: TGCGCCAGCAGGGGGGCCGGCACAGATACGCAGTATTTT
clone size: -; D gene: -; V gene: TRBV19; CDR3 length: 13; J gene: TRBJ1-1; CDR3 protein: CASSIDRDTEAFF; CDR3 DNA: TGTGCCAGTAGTATAGACAGGGATACTGAAGCTTTCTTT
clone size: -; D gene: -; V gene: TRBV4-3; CDR3 length: 14; J gene: TRBJ2-3; CDR3 protein: CASSQESGTDTQYF; CDR3 DNA: TGCGCCAGCAGCCAAGAGTCCGGCACAGATACGCAGTATTTT
clone size: -; D gene: -; V gene: TRBV11-2; CDR3 length: 13; J gene: TRBJ2-7; CDR3 protein: CASSRDNPYEQYF; CDR3 DNA: TGTGCCAGCAGCCGGGACAACCCCTACGAGCAGTACTTC
clone size: -; D gene: -; V gene: TRBV6-5; CDR3 length: 13; J gene: TRBJ2-1; CDR3 protein: CASSYPEGNEQFF; CDR3 DNA: TGTGCCAGCAGTTATCCAGAGGGTAATGAGCAGTTCTTC
clone size: -; D gene: -; V gene: TRBV20-1; CDR3 length: 11; J gene: TRBJ1-4; CDR3 protein: CSAEVGGELFF; CDR3 DNA: TGCAGTGCTGAAGTGGGGGGTGAACTGTTTTTT
clone size: -; D gene: -; V gene: TRBV4-3; CDR3 length: 16; J gene: TRBJ2-1; CDR3 protein: CASSQGRLESHNEQFF; CDR3 DNA: TGCGCCAGCAGCCAAGGACGCCTAGAGTCCCACAATGAGCAGTTCTTC
clone size: -; D gene: TRBD1; V gene: TRBV18; CDR3 length: 17; J gene: TRBJ2-5; CDR3 protein: CASSPSRLGTGQETQYF; CDR3 DNA: TGTGCCAGCTCACCATCTCGGCTTGGGACAGGTCAAGAGACCCAGTACTTC
clone size: -; D gene: TRBD1; V gene: TRBV28; CDR3 length: 15; J gene: TRBJ1-5; CDR3 protein: CASSPSDRANQPQHF; CDR3 DNA: TGTGCCAGCAGCCCTTCGGACAGGGCGAATCAGCCCCAGCATTTT
clone size: -; D gene: TRBD1; V gene: TRBV5-6; CDR3 length: 16; J gene: TRBJ1-5; CDR3 protein: CASSLAQGASNQPQHF; CDR3 DNA: TGTGCCAGCAGCTTGGCCCAGGGGGCGAGCAATCAGCCCCAGCATTTT
clone size: -; D gene: TRBD1; V gene: TRBV7-9; CDR3 length: 13; J gene: TRBJ2-7; CDR3 protein: CASSLTGAYEQYF; CDR3 DNA: TGTGCCAGCAGCTTGACAGGGGCCTACGAGCAGTACTTC
clone size: once; D gene: -; V gene: TRBV7-2; CDR3 length: 14; J gene: TRBJ2-3; CDR3 protein: CASSLEAVTDTQYF; CDR3 DNA: TGTGCCAGCAGCTTAGAAGCGGTAACAGATACGCAGTATTTT
clone size: once; D gene: TRBD2; V gene: TRBV4-3; CDR3 length: 16; J gene: TRBJ2-7; CDR3 protein: CASSQESVAGGYEQYF; CDR3 DNA: TGCGCCAGCAGCCAAGAATCGGTAGCGGGGGGCTACGAGCAGTACTTC
clone size: -; D gene: TRBD1; V gene: TRBV15; CDR3 length: 15; J gene: TRBJ2-7; CDR3 protein: CATSSPGTGQAEQYF; CDR3 DNA: TGTGCCACCAGCAGTCCCGGGACAGGGCAGGCCGAGCAGTACTTC
clone size: -; D gene: TRBD2; V gene: TRBV10-2; CDR3 length: 15; J gene: TRBJ2-3; CDR3 protein: CASISGGASTDTQYF; CDR3 DNA: TGCGCCAGCATTAGCGGGGGCGCTAGCACAGATACGCAGTATTTT
clone size: -; D gene: TRBD1; V gene: TRBV5-4; CDR3 length: 16; J gene: TRBJ1-4; CDR3 protein: CASSLEGTVGNEKLFF; CDR3 DNA: TGTGCCAGCAGCTTGGAGGGGACAGTCGGGAATGAAAAACTGTTTTTT
clone size: few; D gene: TRBD1; V gene: TRBV10-3; CDR3 length: 14; J gene: TRBJ1-2; CDR3 protein: CAIKQDRENYGYTF; CDR3 DNA: TGTGCCATCAAGCAGGACAGGGAAAACTATGGCTACACCTTC
clone size: -; D gene: TRBD1; V gene: TRBV7-2; CDR3 length: 16; J gene: TRBJ1-2; CDR3 protein: CASSFTLRRQGDGYTF; CDR3 DNA: TGTGCCAGCAGCTTTACCCTGCGAAGACAGGGTGATGGCTACACCTTC
clone size: -; D gene: -; V gene: TRBV2; CDR3 length: 14; J gene: TRBJ1-1; CDR3 protein: CASSDRGRNTEAFF; CDR3 DNA: TGTGCCAGCAGTGATAGGGGCCGGAACACTGAAGCTTTCTTT
clone size: -; D gene: TRBD2; V gene: TRBV7-2; CDR3 length: 16; J gene: TRBJ2-7; CDR3 protein: CASSLVGGRARNEQYF; CDR3 DNA: TGTGCCAGCAGCTTAGTAGGCGGGAGGGCCAGGAACGAGCAGTACTTC
clone size: -; D gene: -; V gene: TRBV28; CDR3 length: 12; J gene: TRBJ2-7; CDR3 protein: CASSWQGTVQYF; CDR3 DNA: TGTGCCAGCAGTTGGCAGGGGACGGTGCAGTACTTC